This T cell receptor beta chain appears in the sequencing data of a study of post-analysis software for immune sequencing data (dated by TCRdb to between 2015 and 2016). Context from the whole study: Disease courses on record covered relapsing-remitting, secondary progressive and progressive-relapsing multiple sclerosis, though some patients had no subtype annotation. A subset of samples was prepared in parallel using single-end sample barcoding, then pooled and co-amplified after Illumina adapter ligation. The multiple sclerosis patient repertoires were compared with 11 previously published healthy control repertoires from donors aged roughly 6 to 25 years.

From the germline V gene (reference sequence), CDR1 is SGHAT and CDR2 is FQDESV. Between the V and J ends, shortened by 3 bases and 0 bases respectively, the junction contains 6 bases. From the cysteine up to the phenylalanine, the CDR3 has a length of 15 residues. This entry keeps only the CDR3 DNA: 45 bases, framed from base 1. To demonstrate the VDJtools post-analysis software, TCR beta repertoires were profiled from the peripheral blood of about 13 young patients with multiple sclerosis. The patients with multiple sclerosis were children and adolescents between about 6 and 15 years of age. The library relied on PCR. Data came from an Illumina HiSeq 2500. To reduce PCR and sequencing biases, unique molecular identifiers were incorporated into the TCR beta cDNA libraries. Per 1 to 10 million input T cells, roughly 500,000 cDNA molecules were obtained, such that each molecule approximated one T cell. The patient libraries were prepared and sequenced with the same protocol used for the earlier healthy control dataset. Samples belonging to the same batch were prepared together, multiplexed and sequenced on a shared HiSeq lane. On the authors' methods: MIGEC handled the raw barcoded reads, throwing out single-read molecular identifier groups before consensus assembly and CDR3 extraction. Clonotype tables were post-analysed with VDJtools, normalizing diversity by down-sampling all datasets to the smallest sample size. Repertoire overlap clustering matched CDR3 amino acid but not nucleotide sequences to correct batch-related cross-sample contamination. TCRdb reran the public reads through fastp at Q25 and MiXCR, keeping productive beta chains. When rows share a CDR3 protein, they turn into one entry using the most common DNA and genes. These V and J calls rely on TCRdb rather than the paper's analysis. This sample has a few hundred thousand distinct CDR3 sequences in its table, and 35% to 45% of those were observed once. 7.6% of the sample lies in the top ten.

With regard to this clonotype: The specificity of this receptor is unknown. It has no much larger one-base neighbor in the sample; base qualities were not kept.

The paper's findings and limits, for the study overall: Multiple sclerosis patients had significantly lower normalized Chao1 diversity than controls, a result that suggests substantial peripheral T-cell clonal expansion. Strong co-clustering of samples prepared in the same batch was shown by direct clustering with F measure, prompting a batch-effect correction. The multiple sclerosis patient group was slightly younger than the control group. Significantly higher frequencies in patients than in controls were found for roughly five TRBV segments, including TRBV5-6, TRBV5-1 and TRBV20-1.

This clonotype originated in a girl aged 2 to 10 with multiple sclerosis. Sequencing was carried out using blood. The chain is made from TRBV11-1 and TRBJ2-6; confidence is insufficient to name the D gene. The DNA sequence reads TGTGCCAGCAGCTTTGGCAACTCTGGGGCCAACGTCCTGACTTTC. The resulting protein is CASSFGNSGANVLTF.